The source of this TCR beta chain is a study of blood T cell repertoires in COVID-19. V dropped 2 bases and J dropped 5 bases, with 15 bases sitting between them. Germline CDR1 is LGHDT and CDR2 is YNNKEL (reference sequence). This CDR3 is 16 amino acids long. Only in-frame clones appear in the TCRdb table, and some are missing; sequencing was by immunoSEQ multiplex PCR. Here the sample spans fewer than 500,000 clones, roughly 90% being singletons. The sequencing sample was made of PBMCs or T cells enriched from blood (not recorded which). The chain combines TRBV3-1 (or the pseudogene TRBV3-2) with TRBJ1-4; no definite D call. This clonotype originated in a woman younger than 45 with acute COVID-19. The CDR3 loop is CASSQRFLGPNEKLFF. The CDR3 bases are TGTGCCAGCAGCCAAAGGTTCTTGGGCCCGAATGAAAAACTGTTTTTT.